The present entry profiles one TCR beta chain with its context. Profiling relied on immunoSEQ multiplex PCR, and the TCRdb table lists in-frame clones only, not all of them. The sample gives fewer than 200,000 clones, approximately 80% of which show up once; less than 15% is in the top ten. In germline, CDR1 is MDHEN, CDR2 SYDVKM. V lost 10 bases and J 0 bases, leaving 13 bases between the germline ends. The CDR3 extends over 14 amino acids. The entry originates in a study of blood T cell repertoires in COVID-19. This TCR derives from a woman older than 75 with COVID-19, enrolled during active disease. This chain connects TRBV28 to TRBJ1-3; D ambiguous. The sample was peripheral blood. CDR3 DNA: TGTGCCACAGACGGGATTTTCTCTGGAAACACCATATATTTT. Translated, it gives CATDGIFSGNTIYF.